This entry features one T cell receptor (beta chain) sequence. Its specificity is not known. TCRdb derives one entry per CDR3 protein from the 5' RACE reads, leaving out DNA. Found here are nearly 450,000 distinct CDR3 sequences; the top ten clones hold more than 2%. This sample is drawn from a study of monozygotic twins with inflammatory bowel disease. Germline CDR1 is ENHRY and CDR2 is SYGVKD. This CDR3 spans 16 amino acids. General study points: Twins classed as concordant or discordant showed no difference in repertoire similarity, possibly from limited power. Support was lacking for any single strong IBD-associated signal or clonotype.

The clonotype comes from a human donor with ulcerative colitis or Crohn's disease, or a healthy co-twin of an affected twin (not recorded which). Input material: blood. The chain is built from TRBV10-3 and TRBJ2-3; TCRdb indicates TRBD2, and absent DNA this call remains unverified. CDR3 sequence: CAISRLAESSTDTQYF.